Each of the 17 T cell receptor beta chains below was sequenced from the same sample in a study of neurological immune-mediated disorders. TCRdb called the 5' RACE reads again in MiXCR, with one record for every CDR3 protein. Of 50,000 to 70,000 distinct CDR3 sequences in the sample, less than 5.5% were seen once. Specimen: PBMCs. Receptors originate from a man aged 30 to 39 with multiple sclerosis.

This clonotype has a count of ten or more. The chain has TRBV27 and TRBJ1-6, with a weak D call TRBD1 (6 bases). This CDR3 region has 15 residues. Trimming took 0 bases from V and 8 from J, leaving 11 bases between them. The germline gives CDR1 MNHEY, CDR2 SMNVEV (reference sequence). In DNA, the CDR3 is TGTGCCAGCAGTTTATCGATGGCAGGGGATTCACCCCTCCACTTT. This translates into CASSLSMAGDSPLHF.

This clonotype was detected many times. The V gene is TRBV12-3 or TRBV12-4, the J gene TRBJ2-1, with 14 nucleotides matching TRBD2. CDR3 length equals 17 residues. With V trimmed by 3 bases and J by 10 bases, 11 bases remained unmatched. The chain's CDR3 is CASSLIGTSGGVREQFF. As DNA, the CDR3 is TGTGCCAGCAGTTTGATCGGGACTAGCGGGGGAGTCAGGGAGCAGTTCTTC.

The rearrangement joins TRBV7-2 to TRBJ1-5; D is undetermined. CDR1 and CDR2 from the germline V gene are SGHTA and FQGNSA. This CDR3 has 14 amino acids. V was shortened by 1 base and J by 3 bases, with 7 bases between the two germline ends. The CDR3 reads CASSLDSTNQPQHF. CDR3 nucleotide sequence: TGTGCCAGCAGCTTAGACAGTACCAATCAGCCCCAGCATTTT.

This clonotype was counted ten times or more. The V gene is TRBV3-1, the J gene TRBJ2-1, with 8 bases that match TRBD1. The CDR3 consists of 15 residues. The germline V gene has CDR1 LGHDT and CDR2 YNNKEL (reference sequence). V was pared by 1 base and J by 4 bases, with 3 bases of the junction left unmatched. The CDR3, as DNA: TGTGCCAGCAGCCAAGCGCAGGGGGCTTACAATGAGCAGTTCTTC. It is translated as CASSQAQGAYNEQFF.

This clonotype was seen only a few times. The chain joins TRBV5-1 to TRBJ2-3; D is possibly TRBD2 (6 bases). From germline, CDR1 is SGHRS and CDR2 YFSETQ. This CDR3 has 15 residues. V lost 0 bases to trimming and J lost 5 bases, with 13 bases between them. The DNA for the CDR3 is TGCGCCAGCAGCTTGGATGGGAGGAATGGAGATACGCAGTATTTT. Translated, it gives CASSLDGRNGDTQYF. Variable domain in full (rest from reference TRBV5-1 and TRBJ2-3): KAGVTQTPRYLIKTRGQQVTLSCSPISGHRSVSWYQQTPGQGLQFLFEYFSETQRNKGNFPGRFSGRQFSNSRSEMNVSTLELGDSALYLCASSLDGRNGDTQYFGPGTRLTVL.

This clonotype was observed at least ten times. The chain combines TRBV7-2 with TRBJ2-1, with D possibly being TRBD2 (5 bases). Germline V gene sequence: CDR1 SGHTA, CDR2 FQGNSA. The V end lost 2 bases, the J end lost 9 bases, and 8 bases lay between the germline ends. There are 12 residues in the CDR3. The CDR3 is CASSLRETEQFF. The CDR3 DNA reads TGTGCCAGCAGCTTACGGGAAACTGAGCAGTTCTTC. Supplemented by reference TRBV7-2 and TRBJ2-1, the full variable domain reads GAGVSQSPSNKVTEKGKDVELRCDPISGHTALYWYRQSLGQGLEFLIYFQGNSAPDKSGLPSDRFSAERTGGSVSTLTIQRTQQEDSAVYLCASSLRETEQFFGPGTRLTVL.

This clonotype was observed many times. The chain couples TRBV3-1 to TRBJ1-1; D remains ambiguous. Germline CDR1 is LGHDT and CDR2 is YNNKEL (reference sequence). Trimming shortened V by 1 base and J by 0 bases, and 3 bases separated the two germline ends. The CDR3 spans 13 residues. Here the CDR3 DNA reads TGTGCCAGCAGCCAAGTGGTGAACACTGAAGCTTTCTTT. Translation: CASSQVVNTEAFF.

Ten or more counts support this clonotype. This chain connects TRBV7-8 to TRBJ2-7; D is perhaps TRBD2 (7 bases). This CDR3 comprises 16 residues. The ends were cut back, 0 bases at V and 0 bases at J, with 12 bases in the middle. CDR1 and CDR2 from the germline V gene are SGHVS and FQNEAQ. The CDR3 DNA follows: TGTGCCAGCAGCTTAGCTGGCGGGGGCATCTCCTACGAGCAGTACTTC. This codes for CASSLAGGGISYEQYF.

This clonotype was seen ten or more times. This chain joins TRBV5-1 and TRBJ2-1; 8 positions agree with TRBD1. The trim removed 1 base at V and 0 bases at J, leaving 0 bases unmatched. Germline CDR1 and CDR2: SGHRS and YFSETQ. CDR3 size: 15 residues. CDR3 DNA sequence: TGCGCCAGCAGCTTGACAGGGGGCTCCTACAATGAGCAGTTCTTC. Translating gives CASSLTGGSYNEQFF.

This clonotype was recorded at least ten times. The rearrangement joins TRBV6-5 to TRBJ1-1, with D possibly matching TRBD1 (6 bases). The CDR3 runs 14 residues. Germline V gives CDR1 MNHEY, CDR2 SVGAGI. Trimming pared 7 bases from V and 0 bases from J, leaving 12 bases between. CDR3 nucleotide sequence: TGTGCCAGCACCACGGGGGCCGTGAACACTGAAGCTTTCTTT. Translating gives CASTTGAVNTEAFF.

Details on this clonotype: Possible read error: a much larger clone is one base away. The chain couples TRBV5-1 to TRBJ2-7; the match to TRBD2 covers 10 bases. The CDR3 totals 14 residues. V dropped 7 bases and J dropped 3; count of bases not matched to a gene: 7. Germline V gene data show CDR1 as SGHRS and CDR2 as YFSETQ. The CDR3 loop is CASHSGGSFYEQYF. DNA of the CDR3: TGCGCCAGCCATAGCGGGGGGAGCTTCTACGAGCAGTACTTC.

The table lists this clonotype with many counts. The rearrangement links TRBV29-1 to TRBJ2-3; 7 positions agree with TRBD2. With V trimmed by 1 base and J by 4 bases, 2 bases remained unmatched. The CDR3 consists of 13 residues. Per germline, CDR1 SQVTM and CDR2 ANQGSEA. CDR3 sequence reads: CSVEAREADTQYF. The CDR3 DNA follows: TGCAGCGTTGAAGCCCGGGAGGCAGATACGCAGTATTTT.

This clonotype was found many times. The chain combines TRBV5-1 with TRBJ2-3, with D uncertain. Deletions cut 2 bases from V and 0 bases from J, with 10 bases between. CDR3 length: 15 residues. Germline CDR1 reads SGHRS; CDR2 reads YFSETQ. The CDR3 bases are TGCGCCAGCAGCTTTAAGGGATCTAGCACAGATACGCAGTATTTT. Residues: CASSFKGSSTDTQYF.

This clonotype was seen at least ten times. The chain combines TRBV6-4 with TRBJ2-1, with 13 bases fitting TRBD2. CDR3 length: 16 residues. Trimming cost V 3 bases and J 4 bases; bases outside gene matches: 3. CDR1 is MRHNA, CDR2 SNTAGT, per germline. CDR3 sequence: CASSDGTSGEYNEQFF. The DNA of the CDR3 is TGTGCCAGCAGTGATGGGACTAGCGGGGAATACAATGAGCAGTTCTTC.

V and J are TRBV20-1 and TRBJ2-7, with D uncertain. Per germline, CDR1 DFQATT and CDR2 SNEGSKA (reference sequence). The CDR3 runs to 14 residues. Trimming took off 2 bases at V and 3 bases at J, with 14 bases between the two ends. For the CDR3, the DNA is TGCAGTGCTAGAACCGGGCCGGGCGGCTACGAGCAGTACTTC. The encoded protein is CSARTGPGGYEQYF.

This chain connects TRBV5-1 to TRBJ1-1; 8 bases agree with TRBD1. The CDR3 is made up of 13 amino acids. Germline CDR1 SGHRS, CDR2 YFSETQ. The junction had 1 base not matched to a gene; V was cut back by 2 bases and J by 4 bases. The CDR3 sequence: CASSFGQGTEAFF. The CDR3 DNA is TGCGCCAGCAGCTTCGGACAGGGCACTGAAGCTTTCTTT.

The chain recombines TRBV7-8 with TRBJ2-5, with D possibly matching TRBD1 (5 bases). The CDR3 is made up of 15 amino acids. The V end lost 3 bases, the J end lost 3 bases, and 14 bases lay between the germline ends. The V gene's germline CDR1 is SGHVS and CDR2 FQNEAQ. CDR3 amino acids: CASSFATAKEETQYF. DNA of the CDR3: TGTGCCAGCAGCTTCGCGACAGCTAAAGAAGAGACCCAGTACTTC. Variable domain in full (rest from reference TRBV7-8 and TRBJ2-5): GAGVSQSPRYKVAKRGQDVALRCDPISGHVSLFWYQQALGQGPEFLTYFQNEAQLDKSGLPSDRFFAERPEGSVSTLKIQRTQQEDSAVYLCASSFATAKEETQYFGPGTRLLVL.